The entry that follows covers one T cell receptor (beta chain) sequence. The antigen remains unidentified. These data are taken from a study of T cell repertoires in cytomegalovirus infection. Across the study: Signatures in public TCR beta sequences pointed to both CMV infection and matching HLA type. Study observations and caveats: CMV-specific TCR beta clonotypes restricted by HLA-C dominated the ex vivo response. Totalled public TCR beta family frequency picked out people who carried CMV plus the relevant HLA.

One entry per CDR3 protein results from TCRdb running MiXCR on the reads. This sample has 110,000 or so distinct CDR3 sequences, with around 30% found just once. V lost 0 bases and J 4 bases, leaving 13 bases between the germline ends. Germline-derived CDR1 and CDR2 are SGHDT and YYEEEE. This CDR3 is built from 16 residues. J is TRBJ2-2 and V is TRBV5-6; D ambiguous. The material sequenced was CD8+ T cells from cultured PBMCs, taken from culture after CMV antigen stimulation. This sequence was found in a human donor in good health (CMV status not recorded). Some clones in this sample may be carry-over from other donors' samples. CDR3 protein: CASSLANVGSTGELFF. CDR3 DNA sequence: TGTGCCAGCAGCTTGGCCAATGTGGGCTCCACCGGGGAGCTGTTTTTT.